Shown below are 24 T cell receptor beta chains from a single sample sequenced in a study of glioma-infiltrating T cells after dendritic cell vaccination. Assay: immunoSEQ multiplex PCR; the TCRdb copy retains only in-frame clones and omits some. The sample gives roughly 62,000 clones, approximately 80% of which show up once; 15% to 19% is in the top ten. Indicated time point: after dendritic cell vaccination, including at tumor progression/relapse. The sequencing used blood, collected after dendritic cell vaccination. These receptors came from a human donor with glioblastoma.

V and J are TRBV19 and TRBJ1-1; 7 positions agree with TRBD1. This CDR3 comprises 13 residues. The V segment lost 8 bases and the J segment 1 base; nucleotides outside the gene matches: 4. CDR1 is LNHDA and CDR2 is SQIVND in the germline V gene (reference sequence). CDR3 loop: CASDDRANTEAFF. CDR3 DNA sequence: TGTGCCAGTGATGACAGGGCGAACACTGAAGCTTTCTTT.

CDR3 amino acids: CASSPPSGQGIGYTF. CDR3 DNA: TGTGCCAGCAGTCCGCCCAGTGGACAGGGGATTGGCTACACCTTC. The chain couples TRBV28 to TRBJ1-2; 9 bases fit TRBD1. V was clipped by 5 bases and J by 7 bases; unmatched bases: 11. This CDR3 is built from 15 residues. Germline lookup yields CDR1 MDHEN and CDR2 SYDVKM.

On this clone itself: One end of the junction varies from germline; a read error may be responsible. DNA of the CDR3: TGTGCTAGCAGCGAGGACAGGGGCTCCTACGAGCAGTACTTC. It specifies CASSEDRGSYEQYF. This chain links TRBV7-7 with TRBJ2-5, with TRBD1 matching 9 bases. The DNA end is more similar to TRBJ2-7, so the J call may be wrong. Germline lookup yields CDR1 SSHAT and CDR2 FNYEAQ (reference sequence). CDR3 length: 14 residues.

This chain's CDR3 is CASSDDNLSGGHYNEQFF. The CDR3 bases are TGTGCCAGCAGTGACGACAACCTGAGCGGGGGGCACTACAATGAGCAGTTCTTC. The rearrangement links TRBV6-4 to TRBJ2-1; 9 bases are shared with TRBD2. The CDR3 is made up of 18 amino acids. V trimming: 2 bases; J trimming: 3 bases; junction bases outside the gene matches: 11. The germline V gene has CDR1 MRHNA and CDR2 SNTAGT.

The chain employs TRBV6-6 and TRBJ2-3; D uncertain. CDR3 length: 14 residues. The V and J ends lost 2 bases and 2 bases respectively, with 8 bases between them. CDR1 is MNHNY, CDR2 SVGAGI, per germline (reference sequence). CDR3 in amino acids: CASSYRGSTDTQYF. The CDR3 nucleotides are TGTGCCAGCAGTTACCGCGGATCCACAGATACGCAGTATTTT.

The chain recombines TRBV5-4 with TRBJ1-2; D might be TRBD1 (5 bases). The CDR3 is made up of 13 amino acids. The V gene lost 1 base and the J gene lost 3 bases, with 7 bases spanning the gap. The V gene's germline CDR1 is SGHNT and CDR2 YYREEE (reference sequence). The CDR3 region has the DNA TGTGCCAGCAGCTTGCTCAGGGACTATGGCTACACCTTC. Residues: CASSLLRDYGYTF.

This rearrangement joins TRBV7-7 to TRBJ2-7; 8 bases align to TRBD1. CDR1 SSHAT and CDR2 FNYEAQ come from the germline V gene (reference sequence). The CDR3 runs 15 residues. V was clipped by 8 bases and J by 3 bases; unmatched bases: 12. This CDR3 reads CASYSNNRGNYEQYF. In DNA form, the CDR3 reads TGTGCCAGCTACTCGAATAACAGGGGGAACTACGAGCAGTACTTC.

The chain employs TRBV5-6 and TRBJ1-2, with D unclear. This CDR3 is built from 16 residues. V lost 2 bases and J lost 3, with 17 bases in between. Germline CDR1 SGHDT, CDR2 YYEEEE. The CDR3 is CASSFNPPRRDYGYTF. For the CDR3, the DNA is TGTGCCAGCAGCTTTAACCCACCGAGAAGAGACTATGGCTACACCTTC.

The CDR3 coding sequence is TGTGCCAGATCTACTAGCGGGGGGACCGCGGACGGGGAGCTGTTTTTT. It is translated as CARSTSGGTADGELFF. This chain links TRBV14 with TRBJ2-2; 12 nucleotides align to TRBD2. V lost 9 bases and J lost 7; bases outside the gene matches: 12. This CDR3 has 16 residues. Germline loops: CDR1 SGHDN, CDR2 FVKESK. The variable domain in full, with the rest retrieved from reference TRBV14 and TRBJ2-2, is EAGVTQFPSHSVIEKGQTVTLRCDPISGHDNLYWYRRVMGKEIKFLLHFVKESKQDESGMPNNRFLAERTGGTYSTLKVQPAELEDSGVYFCARSTSGGTADGELFFGEGSRLTVL.

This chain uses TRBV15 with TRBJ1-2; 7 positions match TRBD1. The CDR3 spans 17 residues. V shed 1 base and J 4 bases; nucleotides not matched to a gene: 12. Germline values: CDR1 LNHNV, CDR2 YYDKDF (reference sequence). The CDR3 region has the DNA TGTGCCACCAGCAGAGTGGGGGTAGGGACAGATCGCTATGGCTACACCTTC. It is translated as CATSRVGVGTDRYGYTF.

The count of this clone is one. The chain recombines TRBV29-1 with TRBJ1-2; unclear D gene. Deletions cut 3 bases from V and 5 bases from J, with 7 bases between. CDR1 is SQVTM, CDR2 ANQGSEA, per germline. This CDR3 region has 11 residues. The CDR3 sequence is CSVEVRYGYTF. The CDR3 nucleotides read TGCAGCGTTGAGGTCAGATATGGCTACACCTTC.

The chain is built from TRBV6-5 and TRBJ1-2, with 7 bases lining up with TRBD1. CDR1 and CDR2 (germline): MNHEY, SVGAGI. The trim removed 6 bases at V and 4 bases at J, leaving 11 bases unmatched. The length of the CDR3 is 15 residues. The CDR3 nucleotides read TGTGCCAGCAGCAGGGACAGAGTCGCATCCTATGGCTACACCTTC. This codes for CASSRDRVASYGYTF.

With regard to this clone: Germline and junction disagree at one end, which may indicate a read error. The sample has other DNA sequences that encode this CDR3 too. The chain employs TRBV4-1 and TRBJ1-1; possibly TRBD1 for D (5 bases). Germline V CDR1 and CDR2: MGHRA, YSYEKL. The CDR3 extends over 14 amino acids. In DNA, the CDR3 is TGCGCCAGCAGCCAGGAATCAGGGTACACTGAGGCTTTCTTT. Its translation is CASSQESGYTEAFF.

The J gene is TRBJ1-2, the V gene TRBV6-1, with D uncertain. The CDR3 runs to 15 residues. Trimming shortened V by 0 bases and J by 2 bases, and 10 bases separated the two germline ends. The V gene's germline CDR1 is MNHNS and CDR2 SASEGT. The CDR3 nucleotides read TGTGCCAGCAGTGAAGCTCACATTTCCAACTATGGCTACACCTTC. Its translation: CASSEAHISNYGYTF.

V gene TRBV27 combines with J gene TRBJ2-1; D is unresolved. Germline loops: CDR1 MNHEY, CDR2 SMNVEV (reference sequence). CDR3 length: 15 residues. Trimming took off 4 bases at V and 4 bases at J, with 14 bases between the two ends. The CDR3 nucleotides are TGTGCCAGCAGTTCATCGATACAGTTATACAATGAGCAGTTCTTC. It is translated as CASSSSIQLYNEQFF.

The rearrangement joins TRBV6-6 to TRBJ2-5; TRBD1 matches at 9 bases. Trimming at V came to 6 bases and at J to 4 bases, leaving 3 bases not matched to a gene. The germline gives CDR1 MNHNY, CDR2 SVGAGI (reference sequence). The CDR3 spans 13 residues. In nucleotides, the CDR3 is TGTGCCAGCAGATGGACAGGGGCAGAGACCCAGTACTTC. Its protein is CASRWTGAETQYF.

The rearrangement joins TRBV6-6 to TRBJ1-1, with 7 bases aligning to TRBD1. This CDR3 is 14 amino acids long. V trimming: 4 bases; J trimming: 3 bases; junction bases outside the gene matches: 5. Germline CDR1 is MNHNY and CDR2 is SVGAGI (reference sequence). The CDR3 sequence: CASSSRDRDTEAFF. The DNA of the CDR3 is TGTGCCAGCAGTTCGAGAGACAGGGACACTGAAGCTTTCTTT.

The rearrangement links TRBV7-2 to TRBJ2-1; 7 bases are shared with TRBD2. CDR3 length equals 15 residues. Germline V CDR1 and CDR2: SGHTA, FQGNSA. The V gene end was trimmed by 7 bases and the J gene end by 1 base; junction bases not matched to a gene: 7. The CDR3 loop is CASTTTGGSYNEQFF. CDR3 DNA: TGTGCCAGCACCACAACGGGGGGTTCCTACAATGAGCAGTTCTTC.

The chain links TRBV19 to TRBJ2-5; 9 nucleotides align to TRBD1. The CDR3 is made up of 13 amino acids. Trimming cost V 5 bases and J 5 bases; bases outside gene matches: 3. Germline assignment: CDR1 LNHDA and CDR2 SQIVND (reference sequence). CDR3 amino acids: CASSPTGGETQYF. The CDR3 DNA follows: TGTGCCAGTAGTCCGACAGGGGGGGAGACCCAGTACTTC. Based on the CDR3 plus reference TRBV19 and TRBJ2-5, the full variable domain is DGGITQSPKYLFRKEGQNVTLSCEQNLNHDAMYWYRQDPGQGLRLIYYSQIVNDFQKGDIAEGYSVSREKKESFPLTVTSAQKNPTAFYLCASSPTGGETQYFGPGTRLLVL.

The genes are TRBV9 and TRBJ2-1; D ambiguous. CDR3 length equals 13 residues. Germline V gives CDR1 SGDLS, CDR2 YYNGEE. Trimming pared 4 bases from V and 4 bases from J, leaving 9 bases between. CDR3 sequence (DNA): TGTGCCAGCAGCTTAGCCCAGTACAATGAGCAGTTCTTC. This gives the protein CASSLAQYNEQFF. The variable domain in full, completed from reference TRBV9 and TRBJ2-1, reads DSGVTQTPKHLITATGQRVTLRCSPRSGDLSVYWYQQSLDQGLQFLIQYYNGEERAKGNILERFSAQQFPDLHSELNLSSLELGDSALYFCASSLAQYNEQFFGPGTRLTVL.

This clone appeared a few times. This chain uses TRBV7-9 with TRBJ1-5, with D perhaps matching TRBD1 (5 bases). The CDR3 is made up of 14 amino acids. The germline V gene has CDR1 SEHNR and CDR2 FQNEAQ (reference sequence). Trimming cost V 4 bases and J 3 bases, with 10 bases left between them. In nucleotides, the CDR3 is TGTGCCAGCAGCTCGCAGGGATTCAATCAGCCCCAGCATTTT. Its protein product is CASSSQGFNQPQHF.

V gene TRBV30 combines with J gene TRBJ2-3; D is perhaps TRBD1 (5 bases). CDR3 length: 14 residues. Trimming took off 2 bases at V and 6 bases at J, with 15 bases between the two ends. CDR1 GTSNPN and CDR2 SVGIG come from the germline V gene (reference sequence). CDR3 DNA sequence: TGTGCCTGGAGTAAACCACAGGTGGGGGATACGCAGTATTTT. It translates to CAWSKPQVGDTQYF.

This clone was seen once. CDR3 residues: CASSEAGDVLGLGTDTQYF. Here the CDR3 DNA reads TGTGCCAGCAGTGAAGCGGGGGACGTTCTCGGATTAGGGACAGATACGCAGTATTTT. The J gene is TRBJ2-3, the V gene TRBV6-7, with TRBD2 matching over 8 bases. TRBV6-7 is recorded as an ORF, its role being uncertain. CDR3 length: 19 residues. The junction had 19 bases not matched to a gene; V was cut back by 5 bases and J by 3 bases.

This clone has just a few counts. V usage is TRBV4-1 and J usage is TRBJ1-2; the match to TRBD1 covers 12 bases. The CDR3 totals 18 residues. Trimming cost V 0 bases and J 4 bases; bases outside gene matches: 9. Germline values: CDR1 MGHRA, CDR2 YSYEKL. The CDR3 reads CASSQDIGTGGWSYGYTF. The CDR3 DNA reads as TGCGCCAGCAGCCAAGATATTGGGACAGGGGGCTGGAGCTATGGCTACACCTTC.